This TCR beta chain derives from a study of cytomegalovirus exposure and HLA in healthy donors. Study in general: The roughly 130 validation repertoires used the same platform as the approximately 670 first-cohort repertoires, a later analysis reported.

The protocol was immunoSEQ multiplex PCR, while the TCRdb copy is restricted to in-frame clones and leaves out a portion. The data hold approximately 76,000 clones, with about 93% observed a single time. Germline CDR1 is SGHDT and CDR2 is YYEEEE. The length of the CDR3 is 14 residues. The ends were cut back, 1 base at V and 4 bases at J, with 12 bases in the middle. Comment on this clone: Its matching antigen is unknown.

Study conclusions and caveats: The tendency of first-cohort TCR clusters to co-occur in the roughly 130 validation repertoires emerged from a later analysis. Researchers catalogued some 160 TCR beta chains as cytomegalovirus-associated. Reports showed the classifier diagnosing cytomegalovirus status with high specificity and sensitivity.

This chain connects TRBV5-6 to TRBJ2-7; unclear D gene. The sample comprised PBMCs. The source is a woman younger than 30 in good health and CMV-seronegative. Written as DNA, the CDR3 is TGTGCCAGCAGCTTGAGGAGTCACATTTACGAGCAGTACTTC. Amino acid sequence: CASSLRSHIYEQYF.